The 14 T cell receptor beta chains below come from one sample, sequenced in a study of T cell responses to AZD1222 COVID-19 vaccine (dated by TCRdb to the early 2020s). To prepare the library, the immunoSEQ multiplex PCR assay was applied. Sourced from immuneACCESS, this table was stored by TCRdb with only in-frame sequences that have V and J called. A share of the clones is absent; for the studies checked, an unresolved V gene accounts for under half, and the remainder has no known explanation. Recorded for this sample are 90,000 to 110,000 clones; roughly 84% of them occurred a single time. The ten top clones hold about 15% of the sample. What the time point label conveys for this sample: baseline before first vaccination. The sample was peripheral blood, taken on day 0 of AZD1222 vaccination. The receptors stem from an adult in good health.

The chain employs TRBV12-3 or TRBV12-4 and TRBJ1-2; D gene unclear. The CDR3 loop spans 13 amino acids. Deletions cut 2 bases from V and 2 bases from J, with 6 bases between. The DNA of the CDR3 is TGTGCCAGCAGTTTACAGTACAACTATGGCTACACCTTC. Protein product: CASSLQYNYGYTF.

The sample holds a few counts of this clone. This rearrangement joins TRBV7-3 to TRBJ2-1; D is ambiguous. Trimming removed 4 bases at V and 0 bases at J, with 13 bases between. The CDR3 is made up of 16 amino acids. The V gene's germline CDR1 is SGHTA and CDR2 FQGTGA. CDR3 residues: CASSSDGYSSYNEQFF. The CDR3 DNA reads TGTGCCAGCAGCTCTGACGGATATAGCTCCTACAATGAGCAGTTCTTC.

A remark on this clone: The identical CDR3 is also encoded by other nucleotide sequences in the sample. J is TRBJ1-6 and V is TRBV28; 9 nucleotides align to TRBD1. CDR1 MDHEN and CDR2 SYDVKM come from the germline V gene. J lost 6 bases, V lost 3 bases, and 0 bases had no gene match. The CDR3 has 14 amino acids. CDR3 sequence: CASSLGQGNSPLHF. CDR3 DNA sequence: TGTGCCAGCAGTTTGGGACAGGGTAATTCACCCCTCCACTTT.

The genes are TRBV6-2 or TRBV6-3 and TRBJ2-5; D is undetermined. Trimming stripped 4 bases from V and 4 bases from J, with 16 bases between. This CDR3 is 15 amino acids long. Germline CDR1 and CDR2: MNHEY and SVGEGT. The DNA of the CDR3 is TGTGCCAGCAGTTCTAACATGCCGGTACGAGAGACCCAGTACTTC. Translation: CASSSNMPVRETQYF.

The gene calls are TRBV7-9 and TRBJ2-3, with D possibly being TRBD2 (6 bases). The CDR3 has 15 amino acids. Trimming took 0 bases from V and 8 from J, leaving 15 bases between them. Per the germline V gene, CDR1 is SEHNR and CDR2 is FQNEAQ (reference sequence). The chain's CDR3 is CASSLALGSGLTQYF. As DNA, the CDR3 is TGTGCCAGCAGCTTAGCGCTGGGTAGCGGCCTTACGCAGTATTTT.

V gene TRBV7-8 combines with J gene TRBJ1-1; perhaps TRBD1 as D (6 bases). The germline V gene encodes CDR1 SGHVS and CDR2 FQNEAQ. CDR3 length: 12 residues. Trimming shortened V by 8 bases and J by 4 bases, and 11 bases separated the two germline ends. The CDR3 DNA reads as TGTGCCAGCGGGCGGGGGGCCACTGAAGCTTTCTTT. Its translation: CASGRGATEAFF.

The genes are TRBV2 and TRBJ2-7; 10 bases align to TRBD2. The CDR3 runs to 16 residues. Trimming cost V 2 bases and J 12 bases; bases outside gene matches: 16. The V gene's germline CDR1 is SNHLY and CDR2 FYNNEI. CDR3 nucleotides: TGTGCCAGCAGTGAAAGTAGGAAGTTAGCGGGGGGCCTCGGGTACTTC. Its protein product is CASSESRKLAGGLGYF.

The J gene is TRBJ2-1, the V gene TRBV20-1, with D possibly called TRBD1 or TRBD2 (5 bases each). CDR3 length equals 11 residues. Trimming stripped 0 bases from V and 9 bases from J, with 6 bases between. CDR1 and CDR2 from the germline V gene are DFQATT and SNEGSKA (reference sequence). The CDR3 DNA follows: TGCAGTGCTAGAGATGGGGGTGAGCAGTTCTTC. Residues: CSARDGGEQFF.

J is TRBJ1-5 and V is TRBV7-2, with a weak D call TRBD1 (5 bases). This CDR3 is built from 16 residues. V was trimmed by 5 bases and J by 2 bases, leaving 16 bases between them. Germline V gives CDR1 SGHTA, CDR2 FQGNSA. CDR3 in DNA: TGTGCCAGCAGCCCAAGGGTCCAGGGTCGCAATCAGCCCCAGCATTTT. Protein sequence: CASSPRVQGRNQPQHF.

This chain joins TRBV28 and TRBJ1-2; TRBD1 is a possible D gene (6 bases). Germline assignment: CDR1 MDHEN and CDR2 SYDVKM. This CDR3 is built from 12 residues. The V end was cut by 6 bases, the J end by 12 bases, with 17 bases between. CDR3 in amino acids: CASRRPTGWHTF. CDR3 DNA sequence: TGTGCCAGCAGACGCCCGACAGGTTGGCACACCTTC.

CDR3 DNA sequence: TGCAGCGTCTCCGGGACAGGGGGCCTCACTGAAGCTTTCTTT. Its protein product is CSVSGTGGLTEAFF. The chain links TRBV29-1 to TRBJ1-1; 12 bases match TRBD1. Per the germline V gene, CDR1 is SQVTM and CDR2 is ANQGSEA. After removal of 6 bases from V and 4 bases from J, the junction contained 6 bases not matched to a gene. CDR3 length equals 14 residues.

About this clone itself: Sequence at one end of the junction differs from germline and may be a read error. The genes are TRBV9 and TRBJ2-5, with 7 bases aligning to TRBD2. The CDR3 spans 11 residues. The germline CDR1 and CDR2 sequences are SGDLS and YYNGEE. DNA for the CDR3: TGCGCTTCGGGGAGGGAAGAGACCCAGTACTTC. This codes for CASGREETQYF.

V usage is TRBV7-9 and J usage is TRBJ2-7; D ambiguous. V lost 3 bases, J lost 4 bases, and 7 bases lay in between. The CDR3 covers 12 residues. Germline V lookup: CDR1 SEHNR, CDR2 FQNEAQ (reference sequence). The CDR3 loop reads CASSFVHYEQYF. CDR3 DNA sequence: TGTGCCAGCAGCTTCGTCCATTACGAGCAGTACTTC.

This chain joins TRBV5-1 and TRBJ1-6; unclear D gene. This CDR3 is 16 amino acids long. CDR1 is SGHRS, CDR2 YFSETQ, per germline. Trimming shortened V by 5 bases and J by 4 bases, and 16 bases separated the two germline ends. In DNA form, the CDR3 reads TGCGCCAGCAGTATTGGGAGGCTGGGTTATAATTCACCCCTCCACTTT. Encoded protein: CASSIGRLGYNSPLHF.